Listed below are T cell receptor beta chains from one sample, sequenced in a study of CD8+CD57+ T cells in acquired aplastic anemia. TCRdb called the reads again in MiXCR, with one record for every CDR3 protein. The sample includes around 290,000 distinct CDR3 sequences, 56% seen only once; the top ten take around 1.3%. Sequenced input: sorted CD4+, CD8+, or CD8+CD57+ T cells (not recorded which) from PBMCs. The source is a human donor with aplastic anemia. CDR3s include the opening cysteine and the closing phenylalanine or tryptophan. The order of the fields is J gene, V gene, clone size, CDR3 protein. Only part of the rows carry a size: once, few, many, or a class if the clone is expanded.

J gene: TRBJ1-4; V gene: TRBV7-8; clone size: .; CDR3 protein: CASSLGQTNEKLFF
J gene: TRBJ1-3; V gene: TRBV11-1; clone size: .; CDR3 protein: CASSFDPDSFGNTIYF
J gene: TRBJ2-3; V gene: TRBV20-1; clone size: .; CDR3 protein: CSAGVGGAVTDTQYF
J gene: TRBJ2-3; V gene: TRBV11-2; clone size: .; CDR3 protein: CASSRDLEVQYF
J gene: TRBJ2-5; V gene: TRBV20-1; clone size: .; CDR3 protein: CSAREGTGETQYF
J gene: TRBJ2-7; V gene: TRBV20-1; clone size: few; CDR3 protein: CSAAGHSSYEQYF
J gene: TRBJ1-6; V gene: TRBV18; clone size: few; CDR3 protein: CASSPNSGTGGLNSPLHF
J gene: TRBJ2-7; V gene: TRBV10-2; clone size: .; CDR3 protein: CASSRDQSYEQYF
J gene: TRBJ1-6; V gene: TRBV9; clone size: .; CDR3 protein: CASSQGERGSIQPLHF
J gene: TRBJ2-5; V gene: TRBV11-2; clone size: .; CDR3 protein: CASSLEVGQQTQYF
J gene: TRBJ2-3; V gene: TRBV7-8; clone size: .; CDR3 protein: CASSLLDWSTDTQYF
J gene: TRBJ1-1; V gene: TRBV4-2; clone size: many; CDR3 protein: CASSRLGGDTEAFF
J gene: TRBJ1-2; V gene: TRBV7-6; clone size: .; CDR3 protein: CASSPSLGGYTF
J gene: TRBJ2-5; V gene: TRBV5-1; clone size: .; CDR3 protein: CASSWGAAETQYF
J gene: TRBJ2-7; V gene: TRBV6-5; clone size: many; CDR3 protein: CASSRQTGYEQYF
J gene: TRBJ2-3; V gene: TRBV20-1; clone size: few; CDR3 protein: CSARGRGKDTQYF
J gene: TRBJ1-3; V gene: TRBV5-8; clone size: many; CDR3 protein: CASSVDRGSSGNTIYF
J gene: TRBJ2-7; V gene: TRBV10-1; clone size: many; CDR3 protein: CASSGAGTRGYEQYF
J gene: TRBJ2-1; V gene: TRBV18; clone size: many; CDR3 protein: CASSPTGIEQFF
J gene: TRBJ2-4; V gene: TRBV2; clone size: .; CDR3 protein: CASARGHGDIQYF
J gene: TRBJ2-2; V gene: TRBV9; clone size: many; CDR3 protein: CASSVDSANTGELFF
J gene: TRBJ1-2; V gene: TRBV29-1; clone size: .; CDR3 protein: CSVGQGHYGYTF